This T cell receptor (beta chain) was obtained from a study of blood T cells in healthy people across ages. Findings and caveats of the study: Researchers judged that diversity estimates from one million T cells fell short of true values.

Note on this clonotype: Its target is unknown.

The use of a sample-barcoded 5' primer and a J-beta primer mix characterized a second PCR of about 6 to 11 cycles. The template-switch adaptor, which had 12 random nucleotides, put a tag on each cDNA molecule. TCRdb re-called the 5' RACE reads with MiXCR, one entry per CDR3 protein. Among around 800,000 distinct CDR3 sequences, about 42% were seen once, and the ten largest hold nearly 20%. The V end was cut by 2 bases, the J end by 7 bases, with 7 bases between. Germline V gene data show CDR1 as SGHDN and CDR2 as FVKESK. The CDR3 is 12 residues long. Sequenced input: blood. The source is a man between 60 and 70 years old in good health. The chain links TRBV14 to TRBJ2-3; D might be TRBD2 (6 bases). The CDR3 region is CASSQLAYTQYF. As DNA, the CDR3 is TGTGCCAGCAGCCAACTAGCGTATACGCAGTATTTT.